This record looks at one T cell receptor (beta chain) sequence and its context. This sample stems from a study of blood T cell repertoires in COVID-19. Participants came from around 25 US areas, aged roughly 18 to 89 years. The V gene's germline CDR1 is LNHDA and CDR2 SQIVND (reference sequence). After removal of 5 bases from V and 9 bases from J, the junction contained 9 bases not matched to a gene. This CDR3 spans 14 amino acids. In the study's own analysis: Quantification of nucleated cells was approximated via reference gene primer amplification. Profiled with immunoSEQ multiplex PCR; TCRdb holds only in-frame clones, not every one. V and J calls and clone size come straight from that table; D and trimming were deduced from the DNA. The data contain about 330,000 clones, roughly 87% of them singletons.

This sequence joins TRBV19 and TRBJ2-1; TRBD2 agrees at 8 bases. The receptor was isolated from a woman in her twenties or thirties who had recovered from COVID-19. Sample: PBMCs or T cells enriched from blood (not recorded which). This CDR3 reads CASSPGLVFFEQFF. In nucleotides, the CDR3 is TGTGCCAGTAGTCCGGGACTAGTTTTCTTTGAGCAGTTCTTC.